This TCR beta chain was identified in a study of CD8 T cells in Susac syndrome. From blood CD8+ and CD4+ T cells, the TCR beta chain was sequenced. Patients with Susac syndrome met diagnostic criteria that were recently defined for definite or probable disease. Random-hexamer reverse transcription was applied to roughly 0.45 to 1 ug RNA. Amplification of TCR beta CDR3 by immunoSEQ multiplex PCR spanned 54 Vbeta and 13 Jbeta. One entry per CDR3 protein, called by TCRdb with MiXCR from the immunoSEQ multiplex PCR reads. The sample records about 140,000 distinct CDR3 sequences, just under 95% being singletons. A word on this clonotype: Antigen specificity is unknown.

This CDR3 has 17 residues. The germline V gene encodes CDR1 SQVTM and CDR2 ANQGSEA. The junction had 12 bases not matched to a gene; V was cut back by 3 bases and J by 2 bases. Regarding the study as a whole: The relatively small number of individuals in the TCR sequencing and HLA analysis was acknowledged by the study.

The receptor was derived from a human donor with Susac syndrome. The genes are TRBV29-1 and TRBJ2-7, with 11 positions matching TRBD2. The sample taken for sequencing was CD8+ T cells from PBMCs. The CDR3 nucleotides read TGCAGCGTTGACGGTGCTAGCGGGAGGCCTGACGCCTACGAGCAGTACTTC. It encodes CSVDGASGRPDAYEQYF.